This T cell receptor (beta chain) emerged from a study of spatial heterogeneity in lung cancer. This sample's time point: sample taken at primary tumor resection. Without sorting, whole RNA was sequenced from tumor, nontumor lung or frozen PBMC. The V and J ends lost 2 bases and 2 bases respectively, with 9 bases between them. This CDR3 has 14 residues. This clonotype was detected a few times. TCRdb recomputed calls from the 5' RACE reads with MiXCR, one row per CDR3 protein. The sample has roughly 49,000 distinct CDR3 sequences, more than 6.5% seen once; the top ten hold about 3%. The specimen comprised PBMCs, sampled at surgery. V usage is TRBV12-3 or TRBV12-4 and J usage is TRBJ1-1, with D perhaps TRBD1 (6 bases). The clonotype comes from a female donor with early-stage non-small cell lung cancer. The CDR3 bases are TGTGCCAGCAGTTTAATGGGGGCTAACACTGAAGCTTTCTTT. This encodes CASSLMGANTEAFF.